This T cell receptor (beta chain) is drawn from a study of blood T cells in healthy people across ages. Study-level points and caveats: Possibly confounding the expanded clonotype changes was the fact that donor CMV status was unknown.

A note on this clonotype: Its antigen is undetermined.

Germline-derived CDR1 and CDR2 are SGHNT and YENEEA. The CDR3 has 13 amino acids. All donors came from Russia, were Caucasian and healthy, and spanned ages roughly 6 to 95. Combining a sample-barcoded 5' primer with a J-beta primer mix, a second PCR ran for roughly 7 to 12 cycles. TCRdb processed the 5' RACE reads anew with MiXCR; each CDR3 protein has one entry. Of some 850,000 distinct CDR3 sequences in the sample, around 24% are singletons; the top ten hold over 2.5%. These data are also associated with another study on T cells of mothers and their children.

The chain recombines TRBV11-3 with TRBJ2-5, with TRBD1 as a possible D gene (6 bases). The better agreement between TRBJ2-1 and the DNA end casts doubt on the J call. The sample was blood. The sequence derives from a boy aged 5-17 years in good health. CDR3 sequence (DNA): TGTGCCAGCAAAGGGCAGGGGATCAATGAGCAGTTCTTC. Its translation: CASKGQGINEQFF.